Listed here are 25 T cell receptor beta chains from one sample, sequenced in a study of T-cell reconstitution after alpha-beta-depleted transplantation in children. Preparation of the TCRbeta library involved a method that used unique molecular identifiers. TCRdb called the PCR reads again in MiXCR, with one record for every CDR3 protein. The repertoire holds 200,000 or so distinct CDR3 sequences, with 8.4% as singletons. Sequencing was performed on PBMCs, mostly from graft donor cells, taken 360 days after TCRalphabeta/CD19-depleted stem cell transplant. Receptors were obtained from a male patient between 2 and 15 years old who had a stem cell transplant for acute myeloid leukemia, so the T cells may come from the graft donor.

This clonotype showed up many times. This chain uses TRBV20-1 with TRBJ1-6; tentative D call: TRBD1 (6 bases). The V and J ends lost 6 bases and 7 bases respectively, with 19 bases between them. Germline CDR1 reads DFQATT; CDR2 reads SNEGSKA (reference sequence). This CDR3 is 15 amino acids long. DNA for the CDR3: TGCAGTGCCTCCACCGCCGGACAGTCCAATTCACCCCTCCACTTT. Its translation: CSASTAGQSNSPLHF.

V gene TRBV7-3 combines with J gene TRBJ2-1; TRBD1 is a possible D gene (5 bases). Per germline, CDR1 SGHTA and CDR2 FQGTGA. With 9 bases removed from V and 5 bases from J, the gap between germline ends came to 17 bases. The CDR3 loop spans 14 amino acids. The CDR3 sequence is CASGRGPLHNEQFF. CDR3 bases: TGTGCCAGTGGTAGGGGTCCGCTCCACAATGAGCAGTTCTTC.

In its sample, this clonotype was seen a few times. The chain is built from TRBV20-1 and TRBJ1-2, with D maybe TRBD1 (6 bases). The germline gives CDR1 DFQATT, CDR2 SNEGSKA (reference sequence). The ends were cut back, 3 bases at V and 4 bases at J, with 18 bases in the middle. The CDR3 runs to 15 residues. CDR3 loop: CSARDNGKGGYGYTF. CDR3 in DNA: TGCAGTGCTAGGGATAATGGGAAAGGGGGCTATGGCTACACCTTC.

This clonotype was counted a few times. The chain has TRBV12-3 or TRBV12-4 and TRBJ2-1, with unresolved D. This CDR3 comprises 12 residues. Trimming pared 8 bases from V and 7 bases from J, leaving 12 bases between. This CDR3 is CASRPDGNEQFF. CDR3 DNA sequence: TGTGCCAGCCGTCCCGACGGTAATGAGCAGTTCTTC.

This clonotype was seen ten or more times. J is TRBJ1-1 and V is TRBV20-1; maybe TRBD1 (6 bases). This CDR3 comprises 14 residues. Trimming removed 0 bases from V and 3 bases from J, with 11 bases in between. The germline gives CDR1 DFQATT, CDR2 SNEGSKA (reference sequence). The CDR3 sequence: CSARDRGADTEAFF. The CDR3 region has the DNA TGCAGTGCTAGAGATAGGGGGGCTGACACTGAAGCTTTCTTT.

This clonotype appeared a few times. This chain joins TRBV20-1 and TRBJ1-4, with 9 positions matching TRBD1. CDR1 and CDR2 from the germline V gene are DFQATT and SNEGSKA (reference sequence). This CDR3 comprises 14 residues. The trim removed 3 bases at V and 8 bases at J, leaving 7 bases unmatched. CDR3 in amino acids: CSASPGQGREKLFF. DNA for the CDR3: TGCAGTGCTAGCCCGGGACAGGGAAGGGAAAAACTGTTTTTT.

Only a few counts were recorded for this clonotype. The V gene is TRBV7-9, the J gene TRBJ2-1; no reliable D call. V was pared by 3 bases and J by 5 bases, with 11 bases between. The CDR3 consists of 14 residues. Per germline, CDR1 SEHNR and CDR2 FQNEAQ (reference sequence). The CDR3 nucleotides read TGTGCCAGCAGCTTCCGCTCGGTCCACAATGAGCAGTTCTTC. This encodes CASSFRSVHNEQFF.

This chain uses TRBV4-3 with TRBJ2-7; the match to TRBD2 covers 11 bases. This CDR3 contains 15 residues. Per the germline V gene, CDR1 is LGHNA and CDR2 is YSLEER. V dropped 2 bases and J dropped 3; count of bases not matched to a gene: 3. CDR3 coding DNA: TGCGCCAGCAGCCAAATAGCGGGAGGGTTCTACGAGCAGTACTTC. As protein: CASSQIAGGFYEQYF.

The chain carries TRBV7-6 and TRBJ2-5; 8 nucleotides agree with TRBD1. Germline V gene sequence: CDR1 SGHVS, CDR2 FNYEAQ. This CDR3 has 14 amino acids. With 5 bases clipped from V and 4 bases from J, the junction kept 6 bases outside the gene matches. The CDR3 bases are TGTGCCAGCAGCGCGGACAGGGAAGTAGAGACCCAGTACTTC. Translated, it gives CASSADREVETQYF.

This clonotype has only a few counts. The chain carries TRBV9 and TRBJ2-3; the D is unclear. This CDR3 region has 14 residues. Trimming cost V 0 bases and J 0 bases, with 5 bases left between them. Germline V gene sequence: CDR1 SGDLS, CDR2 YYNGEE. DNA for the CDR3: TGTGCCAGCAGCGTAGGAGTCAGCACAGATACGCAGTATTTT. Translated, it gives CASSVGVSTDTQYF. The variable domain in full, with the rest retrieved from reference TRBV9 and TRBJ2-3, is DSGVTQTPKHLITATGQRVTLRCSPRSGDLSVYWYQQSLDQGLQFLIQYYNGEERAKGNILERFSAQQFPDLHSELNLSSLELGDSALYFCASSVGVSTDTQYFGPGTRLTVL.

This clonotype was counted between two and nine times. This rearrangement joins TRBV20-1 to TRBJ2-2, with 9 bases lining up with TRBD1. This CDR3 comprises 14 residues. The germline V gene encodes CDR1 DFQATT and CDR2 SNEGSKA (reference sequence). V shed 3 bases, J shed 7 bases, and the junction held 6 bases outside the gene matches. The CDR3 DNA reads TGCAGTGCTAGGACAGGGGGAAGTGTCGGGGAGCTGTTTTTT. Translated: CSARTGGSVGELFF.

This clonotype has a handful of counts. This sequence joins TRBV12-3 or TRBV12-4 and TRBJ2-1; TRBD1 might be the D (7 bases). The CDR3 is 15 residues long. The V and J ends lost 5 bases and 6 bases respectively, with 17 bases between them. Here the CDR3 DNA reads TGTGCCAGCAGTCCAAACAGGGGAGGCGGCAATGAGCAGTTCTTC. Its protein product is CASSPNRGGGNEQFF.

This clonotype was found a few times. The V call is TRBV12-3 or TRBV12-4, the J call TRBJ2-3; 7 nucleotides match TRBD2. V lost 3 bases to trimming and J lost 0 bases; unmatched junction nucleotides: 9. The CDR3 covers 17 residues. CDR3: CASSFVLGGGSTDTQYF. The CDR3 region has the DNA TGTGCCAGCAGTTTTGTTCTGGGCGGGGGAAGCACAGATACGCAGTATTTT.

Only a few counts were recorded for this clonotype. The CDR3 protein is CASRYSWAQETQYF. In nucleotides, the CDR3 is TGTGCCAGCAGATATTCGTGGGCCCAAGAGACCCAGTACTTC. The chain couples TRBV28 to TRBJ2-5; the D is unclear. There are 14 residues in the CDR3. Germline V gene sequence: CDR1 MDHEN, CDR2 SYDVKM. Trimming shortened V by 6 bases and J by 1 base, and 12 bases separated the two germline ends.

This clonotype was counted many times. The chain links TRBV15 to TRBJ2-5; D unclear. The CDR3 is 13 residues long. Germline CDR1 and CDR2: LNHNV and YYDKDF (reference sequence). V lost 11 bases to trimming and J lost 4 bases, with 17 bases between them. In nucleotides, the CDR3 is TGTGCCGTACGGTCTCCGGTGCTAGAGACCCAGTACTTC. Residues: CAVRSPVLETQYF.

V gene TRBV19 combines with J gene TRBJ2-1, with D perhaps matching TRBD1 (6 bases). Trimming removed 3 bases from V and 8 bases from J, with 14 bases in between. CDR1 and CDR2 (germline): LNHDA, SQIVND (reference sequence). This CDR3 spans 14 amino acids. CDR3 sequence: CASSIVGQKHEQFF. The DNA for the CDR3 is TGTGCCAGTAGTATCGTCGGACAGAAGCATGAGCAGTTCTTC.

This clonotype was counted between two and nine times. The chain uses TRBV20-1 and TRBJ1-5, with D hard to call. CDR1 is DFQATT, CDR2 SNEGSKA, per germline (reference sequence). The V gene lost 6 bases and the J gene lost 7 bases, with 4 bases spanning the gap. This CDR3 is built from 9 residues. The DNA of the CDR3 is TGCAGTGCCGGCCAGCCCCAGCATTTT. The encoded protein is CSAGQPQHF.

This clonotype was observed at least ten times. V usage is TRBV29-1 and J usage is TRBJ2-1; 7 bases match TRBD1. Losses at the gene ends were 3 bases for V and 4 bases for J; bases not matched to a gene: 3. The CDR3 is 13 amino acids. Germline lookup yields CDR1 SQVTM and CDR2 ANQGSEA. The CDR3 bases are TGCAGCGTTGACAGGGACAGTTACAATGAGCAGTTCTTC. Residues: CSVDRDSYNEQFF.

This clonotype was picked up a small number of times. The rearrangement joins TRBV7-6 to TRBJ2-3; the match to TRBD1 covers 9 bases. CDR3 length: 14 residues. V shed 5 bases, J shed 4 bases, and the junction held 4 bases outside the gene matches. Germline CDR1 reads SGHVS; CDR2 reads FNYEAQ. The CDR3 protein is CASSPRTGADTQYF. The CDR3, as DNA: TGTGCCAGCAGCCCTCGGACAGGGGCAGATACGCAGTATTTT.

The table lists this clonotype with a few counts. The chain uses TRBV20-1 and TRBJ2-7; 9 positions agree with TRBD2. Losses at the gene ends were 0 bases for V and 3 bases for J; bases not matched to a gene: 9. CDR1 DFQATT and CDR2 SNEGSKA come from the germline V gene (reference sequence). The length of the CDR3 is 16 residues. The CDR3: CSARDPSGNLDYEQYF. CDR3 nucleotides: TGCAGTGCTAGAGACCCTAGCGGGAATTTGGACTACGAGCAGTACTTC.

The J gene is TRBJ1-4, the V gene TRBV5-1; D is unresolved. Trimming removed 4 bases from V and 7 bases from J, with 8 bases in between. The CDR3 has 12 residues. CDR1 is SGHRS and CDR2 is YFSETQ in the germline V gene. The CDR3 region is CASSGEGEKLFF. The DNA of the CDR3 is TGCGCCAGCAGCGGCGAGGGTGAAAAACTGTTTTTT.

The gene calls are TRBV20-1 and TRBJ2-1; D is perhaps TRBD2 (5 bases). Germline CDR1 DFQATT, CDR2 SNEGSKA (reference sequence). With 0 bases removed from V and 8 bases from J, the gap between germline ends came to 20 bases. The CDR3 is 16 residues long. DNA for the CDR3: TGCAGTGCTAGAGAATCGGTGCCTGCGGGTATTGATGAGCAGTTCTTC. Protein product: CSARESVPAGIDEQFF.

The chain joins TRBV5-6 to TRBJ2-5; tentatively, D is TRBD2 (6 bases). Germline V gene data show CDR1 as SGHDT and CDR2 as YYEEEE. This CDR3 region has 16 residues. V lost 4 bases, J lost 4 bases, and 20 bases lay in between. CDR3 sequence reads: CASSREQKTGRETQYF. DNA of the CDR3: TGTGCCAGCAGCCGGGAGCAAAAGACTGGGAGAGAGACCCAGTACTTC.

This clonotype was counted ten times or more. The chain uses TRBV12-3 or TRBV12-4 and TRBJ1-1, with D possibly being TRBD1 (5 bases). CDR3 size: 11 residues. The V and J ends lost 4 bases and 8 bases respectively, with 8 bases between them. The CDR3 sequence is CASSSWGEAFF. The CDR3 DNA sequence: TGTGCCAGCAGTTCCTGGGGGGAAGCTTTCTTT.

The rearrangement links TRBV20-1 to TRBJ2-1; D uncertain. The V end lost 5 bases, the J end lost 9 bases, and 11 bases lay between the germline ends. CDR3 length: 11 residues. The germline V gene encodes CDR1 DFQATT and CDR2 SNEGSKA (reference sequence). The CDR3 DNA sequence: TGCAGTGCTCCCCTTATGATTGAGCAGTTCTTC. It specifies CSAPLMIEQFF.